The 10 T cell receptor beta chains presented below share a single source sample, sequenced in a study of blood T cell repertoires in COVID-19. Libraries were prepared by immunoSEQ multiplex PCR; TCRdb keeps only in-frame clonotypes and omits some of them. The sample includes 110,000 or so clones, about three quarters seen only once; the top ten take about 4.7%. Material: peripheral blood. These receptors all come from a human donor in a cohort sampled during active or convalescent COVID-19.

The chain recombines TRBV9 with TRBJ1-4, with TRBD1 identical over 8 bases. V was clipped by 3 bases and J by 10 bases; unmatched bases: 8. This CDR3 region has 14 residues. CDR1 SGDLS and CDR2 YYNGEE come from the germline V gene. The DNA for the CDR3 is TGTGCCAGCAGCGCTCCGGACAGGGTAGGAAAACTGTTTTTT. Amino acids: CASSAPDRVGKLFF.

This chain uses TRBV28 with TRBJ1-1; weak D call: TRBD1 (5 bases). The CDR3 sequence is 15 residues long. The germline V and J ends were trimmed by 5 bases and 3 bases, with 16 bases remaining between them. Germline V CDR1 and CDR2: MDHEN, SYDVKM. The DNA for the CDR3 is TGTGCCAGCAGTCTTCAGGGCGGGAGGGACACTGAAGCTTTCTTT. It encodes CASSLQGGRDTEAFF.

The gene calls are TRBV7-2 and TRBJ2-1, with TRBD2 identical over 8 bases. This CDR3 is built from 14 residues. Per the germline V gene, CDR1 is SGHTA and CDR2 is FQGNSA. V shed 5 bases and J 13 bases; nucleotides not matched to a gene: 13. The chain's CDR3 is CASSPRGASGGQFF. DNA of the CDR3: TGTGCCAGCAGCCCTCGGGGTGCCAGCGGGGGCCAGTTCTTC.

This clone was detected only a few times. The chain recombines TRBV6-4 with TRBJ1-2; 11 bases fit TRBD1. Germline CDR1 is MRHNA and CDR2 is SNTAGT. V lost 5 bases and J lost 8; bases outside the gene matches: 4. The CDR3 runs to 13 residues. CDR3 in DNA: TGTGCCAGCAGTCGGACAGGGGGCGAAGGCTACACCTTC. Its protein is CASSRTGGEGYTF.

The chain couples TRBV11-2 to TRBJ1-5; D possibly corresponds to TRBD1 (5 bases). V lost 4 bases to trimming and J lost 9 bases, with 13 bases between them. The CDR3 has 13 amino acids. From germline, CDR1 is SGHAT and CDR2 FQNNGV. The CDR3 spells CASSSGEGTPQHF. The CDR3 region has the DNA TGTGCCAGCAGCTCCGGGGAGGGGACGCCCCAGCATTTT.

The rearrangement uses TRBV10-3 and TRBJ2-3; the D gene is possibly TRBD1 (6 bases). The CDR3 is 18 amino acids. Germline V gives CDR1 ENHRY, CDR2 SYGVKD. Trimming left V 0 bases short and J 4 bases short, with 20 bases between. Here the CDR3 DNA reads TGTGCCATCAGTGAGTCTATGGCAGCCAGGGGATCGGCAGATACGCAGTATTTT. This gives the protein CAISESMAARGSADTQYF.

The chain uses TRBV18 and TRBJ2-2; D remains unclear. The CDR3 is 15 residues long. Germline V CDR1 and CDR2: KGHSH, LQKENI. V was shortened by 7 bases and J by 4 bases, with 16 bases between the two germline ends. The DNA for the CDR3 is TGTGCCAGCTTGATTCGGGTTCCTAGCACCGGGGAGCTGTTTTTT. It encodes CASLIRVPSTGELFF.

The rearrangement links TRBV5-6 to TRBJ1-5, with 7 bases identical to TRBD1. The CDR3 has 17 amino acids. J gave up 1 base and V 3 bases, and 10 bases lay outside the gene matches. Per germline, CDR1 SGHDT and CDR2 YYEEEE. CDR3 loop: CASSSYYRGSSNQPQHF. The DNA for the CDR3 is TGTGCCAGCAGCTCATACTACAGGGGTAGCAGCAATCAGCCCCAGCATTTT.

Comments on this clone: At one end, the junction sequence differs from germline, possibly due to a read error. The chain is built from TRBV6-5 and TRBJ2-7, with unresolved D. The CDR3 spans 11 residues. Germline V gene data show CDR1 as MNHEY and CDR2 as SVGAGI. CDR3 sequence: CASSYRRPNSF. The CDR3 nucleotides are TGTGCCAGCAGTTACAGGCGGCCTAACTCTTTC.

This clone was counted only a few times. This sequence joins TRBV28 and TRBJ1-5; maybe TRBD1 (6 bases). This CDR3 spans 17 amino acids. V gave up 1 base and J gave up 0 bases, with 13 bases separating them. CDR1 and CDR2 from the germline V gene are MDHEN and SYDVKM. The CDR3 protein is CASSLYGKGVSNQPQHF. Here the CDR3 DNA reads TGTGCCAGCAGTTTATATGGGAAGGGGGTTAGCAATCAGCCCCAGCATTTT.